Presented here are 11 T cell receptor beta chains from one specimen sequenced in a study of graft-versus-host responses after intestinal transplantation. Some clones are missing from TCRdb's copy, which holds only in-frame ones; the method was immunoSEQ multiplex PCR. Of some 2,500 clones in the sample, 25% to 35% were seen once. Sequenced material: alloreactive CD4+ T cells from a mixed lymphocyte reaction culture, taken before transplantation. Subset described: CFSE-low proliferating T cells sorted from roughly six-day pre-transplant mixed lymphocyte reaction (GvH or HvG direction). These receptors came from a human patient who was an organ donor for intestinal transplantation.

In its sample, this clone ranks as large. The CDR3 DNA is TGCAGCGTTGAACGGCAGGGGGCGACTGAAGCTTTCTTT. Translating gives CSVERQGATEAFF. The chain links TRBV29-1 to TRBJ1-1; 8 nucleotides line up with TRBD1. Germline CDR1 is SQVTM and CDR2 is ANQGSEA. CDR3 length: 13 residues. With 2 bases clipped from V and 5 bases from J, the junction kept 4 bases outside the gene matches.

Within the sample, this clone is medium-sized. The chain carries TRBV7-9 and TRBJ1-4, with 10 bases fitting TRBD1. This CDR3 contains 16 residues. Germline lookup yields CDR1 SEHNR and CDR2 FQNEAQ (reference sequence). The junction had 3 bases not matched to a gene; V was cut back by 1 base and J by 4 bases. CDR3: CASSLGDRGLNEKLFF. The CDR3 DNA follows: TGTGCCAGCAGCTTAGGAGACAGGGGGCTTAATGAAAAACTGTTTTTT.

This clone has only a few counts. The V gene is TRBV5-6, the J gene TRBJ2-3; weak D call: TRBD1 (5 bases). In germline, CDR1 is SGHDT, CDR2 YYEEEE. The V end was cut by 0 bases, the J end by 2 bases, with 7 bases between. This CDR3 is built from 14 residues. CDR3 residues: CASSLGGITDTQYF. The CDR3 DNA reads as TGTGCCAGCAGCTTGGGGGGCATCACAGATACGCAGTATTTT.

Sample share makes this clone medium-sized. V gene TRBV18 combines with J gene TRBJ2-1; 8 nucleotides match TRBD2. J was trimmed by 4 bases and V by 6 bases; bases with no gene match: 5. The CDR3 length is 14 residues. Germline lookup yields CDR1 KGHSH and CDR2 LQKENI. CDR3 coding DNA: TGTGCCAGCTCGTCCGGGACTAGATACAATGAGCAGTTCTTC. This translates into CASSSGTRYNEQFF.

The chain combines TRBV7-2 with TRBJ2-1, with D perhaps matching TRBD2 (6 bases). This CDR3 has 14 residues. Germline assignment: CDR1 SGHTA and CDR2 FQGNSA. Trimming cost V 1 base and J 6 bases, with 10 bases left between them. The DNA for the CDR3 is TGTGCCAGCAGCTTAGTAAGGGGAGGCAATGAGCAGTTCTTC. Protein sequence: CASSLVRGGNEQFF.

There are a few counts of this clone. This chain connects TRBV7-9 to TRBJ2-5, with 8 nucleotides matching TRBD2. Trimming took 0 bases from V and 1 from J; bases not matched to a gene: 1. Germline-derived CDR1 and CDR2 are SEHNR and FQNEAQ (reference sequence). This CDR3 is 15 amino acids long. CDR3 sequence: CASSLALAGQETQYF. DNA for the CDR3: TGTGCCAGCAGCTTAGCGCTAGCGGGCCAAGAGACCCAGTACTTC.

The V call is TRBV11-2, the J call TRBJ1-1; perhaps TRBD1 as D (5 bases). There are 14 residues in the CDR3. The V gene lost 5 bases and the J gene lost 2 bases, with 12 bases spanning the gap. Per germline, CDR1 SGHAT and CDR2 FQNNGV. The CDR3 is CASSQGAKNTEAFF. In nucleotides, the CDR3 is TGTGCCAGCAGCCAAGGGGCCAAAAACACTGAAGCTTTCTTT.

A remark on this clone: This may be a read error: a much more frequent sequence differs by one nucleotide. The chain recombines TRBV30 with TRBJ1-1; D is uncertain. There are 13 residues in the CDR3. Germline lookup yields CDR1 GTSNPN and CDR2 SVGIG (reference sequence). CDR3 sequence: CVWSVKSGTEAFF. The CDR3 DNA sequence: TGTGTCTGGAGTGTGAAGAGCGGCACTGAAGCTTTCTTT.

This clone was observed a handful of times. At the DNA level, this CDR3 is encoded by other sequences in the same sample as well. This chain joins TRBV6-5 and TRBJ1-3; D is unresolved. Germline lookup yields CDR1 MNHEY and CDR2 SVGAGI. CDR3 length: 11 residues. V lost 5 bases to trimming and J lost 7 bases, with 6 bases between them. The CDR3 region has the DNA TGTGCCAGCAGTCGAGGGAACACCATATATTTT. Its protein is CASSRGNTIYF.

The rearrangement uses TRBV2 and TRBJ2-1; 8 bases are a match to TRBD1. The J segment lost 14 bases and the V segment lost 6 bases, leaving 9 bases of the junction unmatched. Germline CDR1 and CDR2: SNHLY and FYNNEI. This CDR3 has 12 residues. The CDR3 loop reads CASSDTGTGEFF. CDR3 coding DNA: TGTGCCAGCAGCGATACCGGGACAGGAGAGTTCTTC.

Sample share makes this clone medium-sized. This rearrangement joins TRBV30 to TRBJ1-1; no clear D. There are 13 residues in the CDR3. V was pared by 1 base and J by 0 bases, with 6 bases between. Germline values: CDR1 GTSNPN, CDR2 SVGIG (reference sequence). CDR3 bases: TGTGCCTGGAGTGGGGAGGTGAACACTGAAGCTTTCTTT. Its translation: CAWSGEVNTEAFF.